What follows describes a single TCR beta chain. Its antigen is unknown. The data were obtained in a study of monozygotic twins with inflammatory bowel disease. With the 5' RACE reads reprocessed, TCRdb shows one record per CDR3 protein and no DNA. The table gives some 99,000 distinct CDR3 sequences; the top ten clones make up under 15% of it. Study-level findings and limits: In patient repertoires, differing immunosuppressive treatments may have added some variability.

CDR1 is SGHNT and CDR2 is YENEEA in the germline V gene. This CDR3 is 16 amino acids long. The chain has TRBV11-3 and TRBJ2-1; TCRdb proposes TRBD2, but this gene call is untestable without DNA. The specimen sequenced was blood. The source of this sequence is a human donor with ulcerative colitis or Crohn's disease, or a healthy co-twin of an affected twin (not recorded which). The CDR3 here is CASSLVGTSGYNEQFF.